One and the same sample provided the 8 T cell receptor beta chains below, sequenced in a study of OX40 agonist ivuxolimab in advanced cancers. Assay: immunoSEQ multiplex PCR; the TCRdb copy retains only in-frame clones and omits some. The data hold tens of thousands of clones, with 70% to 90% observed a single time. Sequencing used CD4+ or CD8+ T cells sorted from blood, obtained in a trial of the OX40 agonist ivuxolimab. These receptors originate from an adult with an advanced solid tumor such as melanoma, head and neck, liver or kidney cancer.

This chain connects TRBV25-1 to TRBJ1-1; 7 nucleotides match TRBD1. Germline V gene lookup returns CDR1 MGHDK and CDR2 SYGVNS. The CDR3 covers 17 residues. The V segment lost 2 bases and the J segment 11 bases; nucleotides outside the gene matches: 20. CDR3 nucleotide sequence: TGTGCCAGCAGTGAACTGGCCCTTGACAGGGCCAGGACAGTGGCTTTCTTT. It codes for CASSELALDRARTVAFF.

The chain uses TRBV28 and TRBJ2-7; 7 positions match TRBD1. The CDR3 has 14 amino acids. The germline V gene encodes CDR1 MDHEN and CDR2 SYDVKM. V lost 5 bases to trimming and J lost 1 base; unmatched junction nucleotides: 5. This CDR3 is CASSPPTGSYEQYV. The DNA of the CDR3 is TGTGCCAGCAGTCCCCCGACAGGGTCCTACGAGCAGTACGTC.

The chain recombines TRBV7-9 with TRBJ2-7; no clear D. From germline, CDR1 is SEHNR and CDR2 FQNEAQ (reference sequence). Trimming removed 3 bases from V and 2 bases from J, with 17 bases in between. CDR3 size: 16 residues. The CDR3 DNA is TGTGCCAGCAGCTTGGTCGACGCAGCTAGACCCTACGAGCAGTACTTC. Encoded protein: CASSLVDAARPYEQYF.

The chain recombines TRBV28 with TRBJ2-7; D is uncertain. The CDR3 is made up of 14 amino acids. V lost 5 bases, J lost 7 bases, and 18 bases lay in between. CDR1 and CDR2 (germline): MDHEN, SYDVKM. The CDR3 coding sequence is TGTGCCAGCAGTCCCCTGATTCAGTTTAGGGAGCAGTACTTC. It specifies CASSPLIQFREQYF.

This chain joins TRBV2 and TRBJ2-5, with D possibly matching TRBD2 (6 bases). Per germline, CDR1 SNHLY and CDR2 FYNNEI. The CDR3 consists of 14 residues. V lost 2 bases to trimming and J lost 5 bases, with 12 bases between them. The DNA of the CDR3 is TGTGCCAGCAGTGAAAGGAGGAGGGATGAGACCCAGTACTTC. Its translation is CASSERRRDETQYF.

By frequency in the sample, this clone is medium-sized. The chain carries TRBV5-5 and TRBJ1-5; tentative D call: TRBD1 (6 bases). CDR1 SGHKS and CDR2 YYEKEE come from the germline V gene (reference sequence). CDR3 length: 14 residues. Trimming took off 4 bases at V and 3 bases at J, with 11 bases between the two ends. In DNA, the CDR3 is TGTGCCAGCAGCCCGGACAGATACAATCAGCCCCAGCATTTT. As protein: CASSPDRYNQPQHF.

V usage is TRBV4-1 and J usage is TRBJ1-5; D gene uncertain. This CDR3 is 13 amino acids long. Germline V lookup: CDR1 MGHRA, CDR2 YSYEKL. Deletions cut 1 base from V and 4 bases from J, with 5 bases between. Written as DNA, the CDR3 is TGCGCCAGCAGCCAAGGTCCTAATCAGCCCCAGCATTTT. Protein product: CASSQGPNQPQHF.

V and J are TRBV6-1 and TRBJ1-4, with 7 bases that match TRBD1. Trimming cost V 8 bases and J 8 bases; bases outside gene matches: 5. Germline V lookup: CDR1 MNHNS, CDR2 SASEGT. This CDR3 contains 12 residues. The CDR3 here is CASGTEMEKLFF. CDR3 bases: TGTGCCAGCGGGACAGAAATGGAAAAACTGTTTTTT.